One sample yielded the 9 T cell receptor beta chains listed below, sequenced in a study of blood T cell repertoires in COVID-19. Here immunoSEQ multiplex PCR was the method, and the copy in TCRdb shows in-frame clones only, minus some. The table shows roughly 230,000 clones, with 84% occurring only once. The sequenced sample was peripheral blood. Source of these receptors: a man aged 45-65 years with active or convalescent COVID-19.

This clone has only one observation. V and J are TRBV29-1 and TRBJ1-2; possible D gene TRBD1, 6 bases. V was pared by 0 bases and J by 4 bases, with 15 bases between. CDR1 is SQVTM, CDR2 ANQGSEA, per germline. This CDR3 has 15 residues. The CDR3 DNA follows: TGCAGCGTTGAAGAATTGGACAGTCGTCTCTATGGCTACACCTTC. It codes for CSVEELDSRLYGYTF.

The V and J genes are TRBV28 and TRBJ2-1; the D gene is possibly TRBD2 (6 bases). The V gene's germline CDR1 is MDHEN and CDR2 SYDVKM. The V end lost 4 bases, the J end lost 0 bases, and 28 bases lay between the germline ends. CDR3 length: 21 residues. CDR3 nucleotides: TGTGCCAGCAGTTCACCCCTCGGCGGACTAACCCGACCCAGCTCCTACAATGAGCAGTTCTTC. Its protein is CASSSPLGGLTRPSSYNEQFF.

The genes are TRBV30 and TRBJ1-6; D perhaps matches TRBD1 (5 bases). The V and J ends lost 1 base and 7 bases respectively, with 17 bases between them. Germline CDR1 and CDR2: GTSNPN and SVGIG (reference sequence). The CDR3 runs 16 residues. CDR3 DNA: TGTGCCTGGAGTGCGCCGGGCGGGGGGAGCAATTCACCCCTCCACTTT. Residues: CAWSAPGGGSNSPLHF. Based on the CDR3 plus reference TRBV30 and TRBJ1-6, the full variable domain is SQTIHQWPATLVQPVGSPLSLECTVEGTSNPNLYWYRQAAGRGLQLLFYSVGIGQISSEVPQNLSASRPQDRQFILSSKKLLLSDSGFYLCAWSAPGGGSNSPLHFGNGTRLTVT.

This chain connects TRBV2 to TRBJ1-5; 7 bases map to TRBD1. With 2 bases clipped from V and 0 bases from J, the junction kept 1 base outside the gene matches. Per germline, CDR1 SNHLY and CDR2 FYNNEI. The CDR3 contains 15 residues. The CDR3: CASSETGDSNQPQHF. CDR3 coding DNA: TGTGCCAGCAGTGAAACAGGGGATAGCAATCAGCCCCAGCATTTT.

This clone turned up a few times. The same CDR3 arises from other DNA sequences in this sample as well. The chain employs TRBV7-9 and TRBJ2-3, with 7 bases that match TRBD2. Germline CDR1 reads SEHNR; CDR2 reads FQNEAQ (reference sequence). V shed 3 bases, J shed 3 bases, and the junction held 0 bases outside the gene matches. CDR3 length: 13 residues. This CDR3 reads CASSFGGTDTQYF. The CDR3 DNA reads as TGTGCCAGCAGCTTCGGGGGGACAGATACGCAGTATTTT.

This clone was seen more than once but under ten times. This chain joins TRBV2 and TRBJ1-1, with unresolved D. The germline CDR1 and CDR2 sequences are SNHLY and FYNNEI. Trimming removed 3 bases from V and 0 bases from J, with 5 bases in between. CDR3 length equals 13 residues. This CDR3 is CASSDTVNTEAFF. The CDR3 region has the DNA TGTGCCAGCAGTGACACAGTGAACACTGAAGCTTTCTTT.

This clone was counted a single time. This chain links TRBV7-8 with TRBJ2-2; D possibly corresponds to TRBD2 (6 bases). Germline values: CDR1 SGHVS, CDR2 FQNEAQ. V lost 1 base and J 0 bases, leaving 9 bases between the germline ends. This CDR3 spans 16 amino acids. CDR3 DNA sequence: TGTGCCAGCAGCTTAGTGTCGGGGGCGAACACCGGGGAGCTGTTTTTT. It yields the protein CASSLVSGANTGELFF.

The chain uses TRBV6-4 and TRBJ2-1; D remains ambiguous. V gave up 4 bases and J gave up 4 bases, with 5 bases separating them. CDR1 is MRHNA and CDR2 is SNTAGT in the germline V gene. This CDR3 comprises 12 residues. Written as DNA, the CDR3 is TGTGCCAGCAGTGGTCCTTACAATGAGCAGTTCTTC. It encodes CASSGPYNEQFF.

J is TRBJ1-1 and V is TRBV5-6; no reliable D call. Per the germline V gene, CDR1 is SGHDT and CDR2 is YYEEEE. Trimming took 3 bases from V and 7 from J, leaving 13 bases between them. This CDR3 contains 13 residues. The CDR3 loop is CASSSARGNEAFF. The DNA for the CDR3 is TGTGCCAGCAGCTCTGCACGGGGAAATGAAGCTTTCTTT.